Below, 7 T cell receptor beta chains from the same sample are listed, as sequenced in a study of blood T cell repertoires in COVID-19. Generated by immunoSEQ multiplex PCR, the TCRdb table keeps only in-frame clones and is missing some. The sample holds 240,000 or so clones, over 75% seen once. The sequenced sample consisted of peripheral blood. Every receptor here comes from a woman aged 30 to 39 with acute or convalescent COVID-19.

The chain couples TRBV7-6 to TRBJ2-7, with 7 bases that match TRBD2. The CDR3 loop spans 16 amino acids. Germline V gene sequence: CDR1 SGHVS, CDR2 FNYEAQ. The V segment lost 0 bases and the J segment 1 base; nucleotides outside the gene matches: 6. This CDR3 reads CASSLAASGASYEQYF. The CDR3 nucleotides read TGTGCCAGCAGCTTAGCGGCCAGCGGGGCTTCCTACGAGCAGTACTTC.

This clone was picked up one time. Different DNA sequences within this sample yield the same CDR3. The chain recombines TRBV7-9 with TRBJ1-6, with TRBD1 identical over 9 bases. Germline-derived CDR1 and CDR2 are SEHNR and FQNEAQ (reference sequence). The CDR3 length is 15 residues. V trimming: 1 base; J trimming: 6 bases; junction bases outside the gene matches: 1. CDR3 residues: CASSLGTGVNSPLHF. CDR3 nucleotide sequence: TGTGCCAGCAGCTTAGGGACAGGGGTTAATTCACCCCTCCACTTT. Complete variable domain (other parts from reference TRBV7-9 and TRBJ1-6): DTGVSQNPRHKITKRGQNVTFRCDPISEHNRLYWYRQTLGQGPEFLTYFQNEAQLEKSRLLSDRFSAERPKGSFSTLEIQRTEQGDSAMYLCASSLGTGVNSPLHFGNGTRLTVT.

The chain has TRBV12-3 or TRBV12-4 and TRBJ2-7, with TRBD2 matching over 13 bases. This CDR3 is 13 amino acids long. V trimming: 10 bases; J trimming: 3 bases; junction bases outside the gene matches: 3. CDR3 coding DNA: TGTGCCACCCGGACTAGCGGGAGCTACGAGCAGTACTTC. Protein product: CATRTSGSYEQYF.

The chain links TRBV19 to TRBJ1-1; D is perhaps TRBD1 (5 bases). Trimming removed 3 bases from V and 3 bases from J, with 14 bases in between. From germline, CDR1 is LNHDA and CDR2 SQIVND (reference sequence). This CDR3 has 15 residues. This CDR3 reads CASSIVARAYTEAFF. CDR3 bases: TGTGCCAGTAGTATTGTCGCCAGGGCTTACACTGAAGCTTTCTTT.

Concerning this clone itself: Other nucleotide sequences from this sample produce the same CDR3. The genes are TRBV7-2 and TRBJ2-7; 8 bases are a match to TRBD2. V dropped 5 bases and J dropped 0; count of bases not matched to a gene: 3. The CDR3 contains 14 residues. The germline V gene encodes CDR1 SGHTA and CDR2 FQGNSA. CDR3 DNA: TGTGCCAGCAGCCGGACTAGCCTCTCCTACGAGCAGTACTTC. Translated, it gives CASSRTSLSYEQYF.

The gene calls are TRBV6-6 and TRBJ2-7, with D unresolved. CDR1 MNHNY and CDR2 SVGAGI come from the germline V gene (reference sequence). Trimming removed 2 bases from V and 5 bases from J, with 4 bases in between. The CDR3 consists of 11 residues. The CDR3 sequence is CASSYIDEQYF. Here the CDR3 DNA reads TGTGCCAGCAGTTACATAGACGAGCAGTACTTC.

The J gene is TRBJ1-5, the V gene TRBV5-4, with 7 bases lining up with TRBD1. The germline CDR1 and CDR2 sequences are SGHNT and YYREEE (reference sequence). The CDR3 totals 13 residues. V was clipped by 2 bases and J by 4 bases; unmatched bases: 0. As DNA, the CDR3 is TGTGCCAGCAGCTTACAGGGGAATCAGCCCCAGCATTTT. This sequence encodes CASSLQGNQPQHF.